This TCR beta chain was recorded in a study of cytomegalovirus exposure and HLA in healthy donors. The study ran its PCR with 60 Vbeta and 13 Jbeta primers. TCRdb keeps only in-frame clones here, not all; method: immunoSEQ multiplex PCR. The sample has 150,000 to 200,000 clones, over 80% seen once. This clone has only one observation. V shed 4 bases and J 2 bases; nucleotides not matched to a gene: 5. The CDR3 sequence is 15 residues long. CDR1 MNHNS and CDR2 SASEGT come from the germline V gene. The chain employs TRBV6-1 and TRBJ2-1; 7 bases are shared with TRBD1. This sequence originates from a woman aged 45-65 years in good health and CMV-seropositive. Sequencing input: PBMCs. This chain's CDR3 is CASSGPQGAYNEQFF. Written as DNA, the CDR3 is TGTGCCAGCAGTGGACCCCAGGGGGCCTACAATGAGCAGTTCTTC.